Included here is one TCR beta chain sequence, with context. At the DNA level, this CDR3 is encoded by other sequences in the same sample as well. Clones were read by immunoSEQ multiplex PCR, and TCRdb kept only the in-frame ones, dropping some. Among about 1.5 million clones, 95% to 99% were seen once, and the ten largest hold about 0.4%. The entry originates in a study of shared clonotypes between healthy human individuals. Study-level background: Donors had three CD4 naive, three CD4 memory, two CD8 naive and one CD8 memory plate apiece.

Donors had no recently reported acute infections or vaccinations and were HIV-negative. From CD4+ cells came CD45RA+ naive and CD45RA-negative memory subsets. Source material: naive CD4+ T cells sorted from blood. Subset in this sample: CD45RA+ positively selected. This sequence originates from a young man in good health.

The CDR3 DNA reads TGTGCCAGCAGCAGGGACAGCTCCTCCTACGAGCAGTACTTC. Translated: CASSRDSSSYEQYF. V is TRBV7-9 and J is TRBJ2-7; TRBD1 matches 7 bases. Trimming removed 5 bases from V and 0 bases from J; junction bases left unmatched: 4. This CDR3 region has 14 residues. Germline CDR1 SEHNR, CDR2 FQNEAQ (reference sequence).